In its sample, the clone carrying this T cell receptor (beta chain) was seen many times. This record comes from a study of CDR3 diversity in severe acne. Germline-derived CDR1 and CDR2 are SEHNR and FQNEAQ (reference sequence). The CDR3 length is 15 residues. V was trimmed by 4 bases and J by 3 bases, leaving 16 bases between them. TCRdb fed the PCR reads into MiXCR, producing one record per CDR3 protein. The sample yields roughly 100,000 distinct CDR3 sequences, about half seen once. The sequenced sample was blood. This chain uses TRBV7-9 with TRBJ2-7; D perhaps matches TRBD1 (6 bases). The origin of this receptor is a male donor with acne. The CDR3 here is CASSSRGRPYYEQYF. DNA of the CDR3: TGTGCCAGCAGCTCGAGGGGGAGACCTTACTACGAGCAGTACTTC.